The clone carrying this TCR beta chain was counted between two and nine times. This sample was included in a study of T cells in Graves' hyperthyroidism and ophthalmopathy. Used for diagnoses were clinical symptoms, serum thyroxine and TRAb, thyroid ultrasound and orbital computed tomography. Amplification targeted TCR beta CDR3 regions from RNA transcripts. Researchers ran a first-round RT-PCR on the TCR CDR3 using the HTBI primer set. Each CDR3 protein is one row after TCRdb ran MiXCR on the multiplex PCR reads. The table shows 300,000 to 400,000 distinct CDR3 sequences, with 18% occurring only once. This clonotype was obtained from a woman aged 50 to 60 with Graves' hyperthyroidism. Input material: blood.

The CDR3 DNA reads TGCGCCAGCAGCTTAACATACTCATCCGAGCAGTACGTC. This gives the protein CASSLTYSSEQYV. V usage is TRBV5-1 and J usage is TRBJ2-7; unclear D gene. Germline-derived CDR1 and CDR2 are SGHRS and YFSETQ. The CDR3 has 13 amino acids. The ends were cut back, 2 bases at V and 6 bases at J, with 12 bases in the middle.